The 10 T cell receptor beta chains in this list originate from one sample, sequenced in a study of T cell responses to AZD1222 COVID-19 vaccine. Repertoires were generated with immunoSEQ multiplex PCR, while TCRdb's copy carries only in-frame clones and drops some. Here the sample spans under 150,000 clones, approximately 89% being singletons. The material sequenced was peripheral blood, taken on day 0 of AZD1222 vaccination. The receptor source for this set is an adult in good health.

This clone was seen a single time. The chain joins TRBV7-2 to TRBJ2-5; D ambiguous. CDR1 and CDR2 from the germline V gene are SGHTA and FQGNSA. Trimming pared 4 bases from V and 5 bases from J, leaving 8 bases between. The CDR3 is 12 residues long. CDR3 bases: TGTGCCAGCAGCTCGTATGCGGAGACCCAGTACTTC. Amino acids: CASSSYAETQYF.

V is TRBV18 and J is TRBJ1-2; D possibly corresponds to TRBD1 (5 bases). Germline assignment: CDR1 KGHSH and CDR2 LQKENI. This CDR3 spans 16 amino acids. The germline V and J ends were trimmed by 4 bases and 3 bases, with 18 bases remaining between them. The CDR3 DNA follows: TGTGCCAGCTCACTGGGGGGAACCGGGACGGACTATGGCTACACCTTC. As protein: CASSLGGTGTDYGYTF.

V and J are TRBV5-1 and TRBJ1-2, with D perhaps TRBD1 (6 bases). From germline, CDR1 is SGHRS and CDR2 YFSETQ. The CDR3 consists of 18 residues. Trimming stripped 1 base from V and 4 bases from J, with 23 bases between. The CDR3 loop is CASSLSGTRSQLIYGYTF. DNA for the CDR3: TGCGCCAGCAGCTTGTCCGGGACACGTTCACAGCTGATCTATGGCTACACCTTC.

The chain uses TRBV20-1 and TRBJ1-3, with D possibly TRBD1 on 5 matching bases. CDR1 DFQATT and CDR2 SNEGSKA come from the germline V gene (reference sequence). The CDR3 sequence is 11 residues long. Trimming removed 5 bases at V and 7 bases at J, with 9 bases between. CDR3 DNA sequence: TGCAGTGCTCACAGGTTGAACACCATATATTTT. Translated, it gives CSAHRLNTIYF.

The chain is built from TRBV28 and TRBJ1-2; D uncertain. The CDR3 has 15 residues. Looked up from germline, CDR1 is MDHEN and CDR2 is SYDVKM. Trimming cost V 3 bases and J 8 bases, with 19 bases left between them. CDR3 nucleotides: TGTGCCAGCAGTTTCGTTGGGCAGCGGTTGGGCGGCTACACCTTC. Protein sequence: CASSFVGQRLGGYTF.

The chain employs TRBV18 and TRBJ1-2; 8 bases agree with TRBD1. Germline CDR1 KGHSH, CDR2 LQKENI. There are 17 residues in the CDR3. Trimming removed 6 bases from V and 7 bases from J; junction bases left unmatched: 19. The CDR3 reads CASSLTSLTGEEVGYTF. The CDR3 DNA reads as TGTGCCAGCTCCCTTACCTCCCTGACAGGGGAGGAGGTTGGCTACACCTTC.

The sample holds one count of this clone. The chain couples TRBV11-3 to TRBJ2-3; D uncertain. The CDR3 runs to 13 residues. The germline V gene encodes CDR1 SGHNT and CDR2 YENEEA. V lost 5 bases to trimming and J lost 1 base, with 7 bases between them. CDR3 sequence reads: CASSHRGTDTQYF. The CDR3 bases are TGTGCCAGCAGCCATAGGGGCACAGATACGCAGTATTTT.

The rearrangement uses TRBV18 and TRBJ2-7; D could derive from TRBD1 or TRBD2 (6 bases each). There are 14 residues in the CDR3. Germline assignment: CDR1 KGHSH and CDR2 LQKENI. The V gene lost 6 bases and the J gene lost 0 bases, with 12 bases spanning the gap. In nucleotides, the CDR3 is TGTGCCAGCTCGGGGGGCTACAGCTCCTACGAGCAGTACTTC. Protein: CASSGGYSSYEQYF.

V usage is TRBV6-4 and J usage is TRBJ1-2; 11 bases line up with TRBD1. The germline gives CDR1 MRHNA, CDR2 SNTAGT. The CDR3 is made up of 15 amino acids. V shed 6 bases, J shed 2 bases, and the junction held 5 bases outside the gene matches. The CDR3, as DNA: TGTGCCAGCAGACCCGGACAGGGGGCAAACTATGGCTACACCTTC. This encodes CASRPGQGANYGYTF.

This clone was seen a few times. The genes are TRBV7-9 and TRBJ2-7, with D perhaps assigned TRBD1 or TRBD2 (6 bases each). Germline V gene sequence: CDR1 SEHNR, CDR2 FQNEAQ (reference sequence). The germline V and J ends were trimmed by 5 bases and 2 bases, with 13 bases remaining between them. This CDR3 contains 14 residues. The CDR3 sequence is CASSPQGGPYEQYF. The DNA for the CDR3 is TGTGCCAGCAGCCCACAAGGGGGGCCCTACGAGCAGTACTTC.